The sequence of this TCR beta chain was determined in a study of vaccination and CD4 T cells after COVID-19. Study background: After nasal swab PCR-confirmed SARS-CoV-2, several convalescents had mild disease and one severe. Researchers treated control cultures with a CEFX pool, an HIV-1 Nef pool, or no peptide.

Germline V gives CDR1 SGHTA, CDR2 FQGNSA. After removal of 0 bases from V and 4 bases from J, the junction contained 3 bases not matched to a gene. The length of the CDR3 is 15 residues. Time point defined: late sampling 161 to 241 days after vaccination in a few convalescent patients. The treatment is: roughly ten-day PBMC culture with coronavirus spike peptide pools or control peptides (ViraFEST assay). TCRs were sequenced by ViraFEST after antigen-specific T cells had been expanded with peptide pools. Each well received 2.1 million or so PBMCs, cultured with around 10 IU/ml IL-2 and roughly 10 ug/ml peptide pools. Once obtained from cultured CD4+ T cells, the DNA was sequenced using the Oncomine TCR Beta short-read assay. TCRdb independently ran MiXCR on the PCR reads; one entry per CDR3 protein. Of around 18,000 distinct CDR3 sequences listed, 51% were seen once; the top ten hold about 20%. Points on this clonotype: The antigen is not known.

This TCR was sampled from a human donor who had recovered from COVID-19. The chain carries TRBV7-2 and TRBJ2-7; the match to TRBD1 covers 10 bases. Specimen: CD4+ T cells from blood, cultured in vitro, collected about 7 months after SARS-CoV-2 vaccination. CDR3 nucleotide sequence: TGTGCCAGCAGCTTAGCGCCGGGACAGGGGTACGAGCAGTACTTC. Encoded protein: CASSLAPGQGYEQYF.